The text below deals with one T cell receptor beta chain. The CDR3 has 14 residues. After removal of 4 bases from V and 5 bases from J, the junction contained 4 bases not matched to a gene. Germline V gene lookup returns CDR1 SGHDT and CDR2 YYEEEE. The record originates from a study of blood T cell repertoires in COVID-19. Study details: There were acute and convalescent COVID-19 samples, and they came from the United States, Italy and Spain. Sources were T cells, B-cell-depleted T cells, or PBMCs; the material itself was cDNA or gDNA.

Followed over time, Seattle patients had been enrolled while infection was active. In the study's own analysis: Quantification of nucleated cells was approximated via reference gene primer amplification. Using immunoSEQ multiplex PCR, the repertoire was profiled, and TCRdb retains in-frame clones only, with some absent. V and J calls and clone size are given by that table; D and trimming were obtained from the DNA. The sample consists of tens of thousands of clones, roughly 72% of them appearing once. The sequencing sample was made of peripheral blood. J is TRBJ1-4 and V is TRBV5-6; 8 nucleotides line up with TRBD1. The clonotype comes from a woman in her seventies with COVID-19, enrolled during active disease. The CDR3 DNA sequence: TGTGCCAGCAGCCACGACAGGGGCAATGAAAAACTGTTTTTT. This codes for CASSHDRGNEKLFF.